The clone carrying this TCR beta chain was observed a handful of times. Its cognate antigen is unknown. This record comes from a study of T-cell reconstitution after alpha-beta-depleted transplantation in children. The CDR3 has 13 amino acids. CDR1 DFQATT and CDR2 SNEGSKA come from the germline V gene (reference sequence). With 4 bases removed from V and 8 bases from J, the gap between germline ends came to 17 bases. Study findings and constraints: The study reportedly traced alpha-beta T cells about two months after transplant to several hundred expanded graft clones.

As it was prepared, the TCRbeta library received unique molecular identifiers. TCRdb redid the calling of the PCR reads with MiXCR, one entry per CDR3 protein. The sample contains roughly 670,000 distinct CDR3 sequences, approximately 14% of which appear only once. The rearrangement joins TRBV20-1 to TRBJ1-2, with a tentative D call TRBD1 (5 bases). This receptor was taken from a girl aged 2 to 9 with congenital amegakaryocytic thrombocytopenia, due to receive a stem cell transplant. Sequenced material: PBMCs, taken before TCRalphabeta/CD19-depleted stem cell transplant. The CDR3 nucleotides are TGCAGTGCTATGAGCCGGGACGCAAAGGGCTACACCTTC. Translated, it gives CSAMSRDAKGYTF.